This entry features one T cell receptor (beta chain) sequence. Its antigen is not known. This entry belongs to a study of T cell responses to AZD1222 COVID-19 vaccine. Across the whole study: Whether given at about 4 or about 12 weeks, second doses were pooled. Whole-study results and caveats: Within unmutated variant regions lay the reported targets of nearly half of spike-specific TCRs. White British donors predominated, females outnumbered males, and clonal diversity was possibly underestimated. The repertoires were collected only after the peak T cell response.

CDR3 length: 14 residues. Germline CDR1 SQVTM, CDR2 ANQGSEA. Trimming cost V 3 bases and J 5 bases; bases outside gene matches: 8. The method was immunoSEQ multiplex PCR; TCRdb's version includes in-frame clones alone and lacks a portion of them. This sample has roughly 100,000 clones, with about nine tenths found just once. Here the sequenced sample was peripheral blood, taken on day 0 of AZD1222 vaccination. The chain couples TRBV29-1 to TRBJ1-2; 8 nucleotides agree with TRBD1. This receptor was taken from an adult in good health. The CDR3, as DNA: TGCAGCGTTGAGGTCCAACAGGGGGTTTATGGCTACACCTTC. The encoded protein is CSVEVQQGVYGYTF. Variable domain in full (rest from reference TRBV29-1 and TRBJ1-2): SAVISQKPSRDICQRGTSLTIQCQVDSQVTMMFWYRQQPGQSLTLIATANQGSEATYESGFVIDKFPISRPNLTFSTLTVSNMSPEDSSIYLCSVEVQQGVYGYTFGSGTRLTVV.